This T cell receptor (beta chain) was obtained from a study of T cell clonotyping in hematopoietic cell transplantation. The time point was: recipient sample about 28 days before transplant, after cytoreduction. The protocol was immunoSEQ multiplex PCR, while the TCRdb copy is restricted to in-frame clones and leaves out a portion. The sample includes around 19,000 clones, 70% to 85% of them seen just once. V gave up 0 bases and J gave up 5 bases, with 8 bases separating them. This CDR3 region has 13 residues. Germline loops: CDR1 LGHNA, CDR2 YSLEER. This clonotype was obtained from a man aged 60 to 75 with acute myeloid leukemia. Some clones in this sample may be carry-over from other donors' samples. The sample consisted of peripheral blood mononuclear cells, taken before stem cell transplant. The rearrangement uses TRBV4-3 and TRBJ2-7; TRBD1 might be the D (6 bases). Here the CDR3 reads CASSQDEGDEQYF. The CDR3 region has the DNA TGCGCCAGCAGCCAAGACGAGGGGGACGAGCAGTACTTC.